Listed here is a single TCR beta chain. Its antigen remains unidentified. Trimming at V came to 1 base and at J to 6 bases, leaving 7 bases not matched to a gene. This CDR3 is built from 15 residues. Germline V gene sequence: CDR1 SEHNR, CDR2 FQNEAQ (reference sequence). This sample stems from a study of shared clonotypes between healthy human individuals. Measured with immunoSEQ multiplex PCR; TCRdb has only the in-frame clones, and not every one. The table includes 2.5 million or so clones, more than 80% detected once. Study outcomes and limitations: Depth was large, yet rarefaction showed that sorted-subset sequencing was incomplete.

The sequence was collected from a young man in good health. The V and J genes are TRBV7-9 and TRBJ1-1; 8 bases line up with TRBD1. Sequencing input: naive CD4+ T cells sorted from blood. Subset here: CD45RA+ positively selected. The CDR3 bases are TGTGCCAGCAGCTTAGGGGGCCAGGGGGCAGCTGAAGCTTTCTTT. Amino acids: CASSLGGQGAAEAFF.